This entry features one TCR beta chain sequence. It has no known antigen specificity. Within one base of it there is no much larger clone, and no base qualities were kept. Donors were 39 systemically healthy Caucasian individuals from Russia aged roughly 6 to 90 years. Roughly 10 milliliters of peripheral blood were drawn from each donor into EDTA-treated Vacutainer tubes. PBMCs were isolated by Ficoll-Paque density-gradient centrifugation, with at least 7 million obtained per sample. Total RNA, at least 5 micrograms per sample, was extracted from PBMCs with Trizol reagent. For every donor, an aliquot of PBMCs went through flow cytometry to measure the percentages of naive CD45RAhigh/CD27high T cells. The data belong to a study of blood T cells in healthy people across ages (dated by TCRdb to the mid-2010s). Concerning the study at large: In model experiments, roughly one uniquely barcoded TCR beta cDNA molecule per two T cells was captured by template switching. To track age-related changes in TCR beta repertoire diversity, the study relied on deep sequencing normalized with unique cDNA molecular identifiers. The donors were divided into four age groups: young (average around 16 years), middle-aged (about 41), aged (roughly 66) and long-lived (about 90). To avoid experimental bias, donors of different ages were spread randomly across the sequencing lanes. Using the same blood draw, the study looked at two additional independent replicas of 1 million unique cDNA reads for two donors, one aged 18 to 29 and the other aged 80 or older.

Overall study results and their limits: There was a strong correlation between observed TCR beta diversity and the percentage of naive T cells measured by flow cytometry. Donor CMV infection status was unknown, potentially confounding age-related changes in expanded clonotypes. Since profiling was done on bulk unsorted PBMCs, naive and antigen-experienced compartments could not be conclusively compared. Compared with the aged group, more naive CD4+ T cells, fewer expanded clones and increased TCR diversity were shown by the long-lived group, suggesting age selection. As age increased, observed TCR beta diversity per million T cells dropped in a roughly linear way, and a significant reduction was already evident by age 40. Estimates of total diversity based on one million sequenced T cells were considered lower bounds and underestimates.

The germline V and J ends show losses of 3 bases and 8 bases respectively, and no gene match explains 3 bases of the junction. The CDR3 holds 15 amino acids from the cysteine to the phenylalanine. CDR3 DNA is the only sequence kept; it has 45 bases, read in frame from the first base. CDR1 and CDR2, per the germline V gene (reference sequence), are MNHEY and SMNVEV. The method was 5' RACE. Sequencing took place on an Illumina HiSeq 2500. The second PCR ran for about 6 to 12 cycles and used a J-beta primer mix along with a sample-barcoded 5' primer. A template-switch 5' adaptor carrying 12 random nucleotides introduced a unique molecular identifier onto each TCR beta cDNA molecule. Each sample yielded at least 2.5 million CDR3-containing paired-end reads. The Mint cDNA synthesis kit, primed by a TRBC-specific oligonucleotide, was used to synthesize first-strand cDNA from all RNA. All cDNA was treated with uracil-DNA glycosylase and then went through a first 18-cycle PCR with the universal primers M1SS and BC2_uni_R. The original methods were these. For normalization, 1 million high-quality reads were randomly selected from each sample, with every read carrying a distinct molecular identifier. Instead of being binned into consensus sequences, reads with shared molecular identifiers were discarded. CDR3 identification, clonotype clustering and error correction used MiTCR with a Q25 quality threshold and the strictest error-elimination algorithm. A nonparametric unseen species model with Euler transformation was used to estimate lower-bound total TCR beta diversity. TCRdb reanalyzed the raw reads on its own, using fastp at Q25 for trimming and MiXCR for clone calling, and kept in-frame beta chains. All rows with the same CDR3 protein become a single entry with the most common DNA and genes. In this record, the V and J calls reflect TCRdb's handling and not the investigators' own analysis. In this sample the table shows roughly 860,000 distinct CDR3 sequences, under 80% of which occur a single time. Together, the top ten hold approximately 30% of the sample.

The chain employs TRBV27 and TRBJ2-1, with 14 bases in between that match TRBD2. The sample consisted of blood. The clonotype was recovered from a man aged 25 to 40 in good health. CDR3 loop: CASSFGTSGGHEQFF. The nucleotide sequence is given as TGTGCCAGCAGTTTCGGGACTAGCGGGGGCCATGAGCAGTTCTTC.